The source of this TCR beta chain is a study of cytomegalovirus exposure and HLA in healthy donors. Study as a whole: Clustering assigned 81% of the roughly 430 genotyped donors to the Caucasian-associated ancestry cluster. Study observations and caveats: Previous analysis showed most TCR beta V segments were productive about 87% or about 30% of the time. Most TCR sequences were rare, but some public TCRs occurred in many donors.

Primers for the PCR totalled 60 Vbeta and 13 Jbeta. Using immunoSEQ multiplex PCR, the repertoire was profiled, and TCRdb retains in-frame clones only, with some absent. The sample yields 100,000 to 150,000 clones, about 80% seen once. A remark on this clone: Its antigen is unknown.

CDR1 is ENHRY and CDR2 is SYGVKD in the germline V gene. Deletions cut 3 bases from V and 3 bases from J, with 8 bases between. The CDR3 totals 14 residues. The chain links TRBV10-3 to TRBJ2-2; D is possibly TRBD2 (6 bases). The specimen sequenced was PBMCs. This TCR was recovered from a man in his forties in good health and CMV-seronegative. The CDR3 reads CAISERRDTGELFF. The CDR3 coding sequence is TGTGCCATCAGTGAAAGGAGGGACACCGGGGAGCTGTTTTTT.